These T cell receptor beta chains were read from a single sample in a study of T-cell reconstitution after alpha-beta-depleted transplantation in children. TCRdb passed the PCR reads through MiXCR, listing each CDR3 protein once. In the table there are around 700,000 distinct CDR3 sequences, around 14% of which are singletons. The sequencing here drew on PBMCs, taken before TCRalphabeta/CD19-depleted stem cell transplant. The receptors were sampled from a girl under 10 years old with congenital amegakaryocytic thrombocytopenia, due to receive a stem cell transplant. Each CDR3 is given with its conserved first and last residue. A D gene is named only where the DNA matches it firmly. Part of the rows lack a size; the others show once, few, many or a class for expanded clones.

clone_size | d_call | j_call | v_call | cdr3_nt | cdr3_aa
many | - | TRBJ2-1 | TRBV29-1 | TGCAGCGTTGAAGATCTTCCGGGGAGCTCCTACAATGAGCAGTTCTTC | CSVEDLPGSSYNEQFF
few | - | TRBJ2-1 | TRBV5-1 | TGCGCCAGCAGGCGCCGGGACATGGGGGGGAATGAGCAGTTCTTC | CASRRRDMGGNEQFF
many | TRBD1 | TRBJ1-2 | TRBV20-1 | TGCAGTGCCCCCCGGGACAGCATCTATGGCTACACCTTC | CSAPRDSIYGYTF
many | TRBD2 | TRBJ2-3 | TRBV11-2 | TGTGCCAGCAGCCCTAGGACTAGCGGGTTCACAGATACGCAGTATTTT | CASSPRTSGFTDTQYF
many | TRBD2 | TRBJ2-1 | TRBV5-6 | TGTGCCAGCAGCTCTATAAGCGGGATCCCCTACAATGAGCAGTTCTTC | CASSSISGIPYNEQFF
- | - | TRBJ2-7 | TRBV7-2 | TGTGCCAGCAGCCCGCAGGGCGGACTTTCCTCCTACGAGCAGTACTTC | CASSPQGGLSSYEQYF
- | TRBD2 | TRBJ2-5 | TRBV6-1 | TGTGCCACCAAGACTAGCGGGAGAGGGGAGACCCAGTACTTC | CATKTSGRGETQYF
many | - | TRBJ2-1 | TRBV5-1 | TGCGCCAGCAGCTTCGTCAGTAGTTACAATGAGCAGTTCTTC | CASSFVSSYNEQFF
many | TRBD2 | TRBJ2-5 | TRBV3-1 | TGTGCCAGCAGCCCCCACCTAGCGGAACAAGAGACCCAGTACTTC | CASSPHLAEQETQYF
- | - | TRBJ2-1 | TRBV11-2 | TGTGCCAGCAGCTTAGCGGGAAATAACAATGAGCAGTTCTTC | CASSLAGNNNEQFF
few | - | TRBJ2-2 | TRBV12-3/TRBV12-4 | TGTGCCAGCAGCCTGTTTAGCGGGAACACCGGGGAGCTGTTTTTT | CASSLFSGNTGELFF
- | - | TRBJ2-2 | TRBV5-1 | TGCGCCAGCAGCTTGCTCTTTAGTTACACCGGGGAGCTGTTTTTT | CASSLLFSYTGELFF
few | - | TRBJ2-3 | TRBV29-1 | TGCAGCGTTGATTTCGCGGATGGGGATACGCAGTATTTT | CSVDFADGDTQYF
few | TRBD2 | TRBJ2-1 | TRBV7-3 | TGTGCCAGCAGCTTTACACTAAATAGCGGGAGGGTCTTCTTC | CASSFTLNSGRVFF
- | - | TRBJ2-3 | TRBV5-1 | TGCGCCAACAGCTCCTACAGAGGGAGTACGCAGTATTTT | CANSSYRGSTQYF
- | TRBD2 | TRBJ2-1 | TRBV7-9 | TGTGCCAGCAGCTTACTAGCGGGAGCGTACTATGAGCAGTTCTTC | CASSLLAGAYYEQFF
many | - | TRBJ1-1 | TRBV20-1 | TGCAGTGCTAGAGATGTCAGTCATGAAGCTTTCTTT | CSARDVSHEAFF
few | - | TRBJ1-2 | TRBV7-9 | TGTGCCAGCAGCTTATTAGGTACAGGGAACTATGGCTACACCTTC | CASSLLGTGNYGYTF
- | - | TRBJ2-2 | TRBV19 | TGTGCCAGTAGTGGTTCGGTGGTCGGTAGTTACACCGGGGAGCTGTTTTTT | CASSGSVVGSYTGELFF
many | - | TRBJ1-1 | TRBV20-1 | TGCAGTGCTGATAGTGGGGTGAGGGTCACTGAAGCTTTCTTT | CSADSGVRVTEAFF
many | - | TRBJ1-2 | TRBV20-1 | TGCAGTGCTAGACCGGAGAACTATGGCTACACCTTC | CSARPENYGYTF
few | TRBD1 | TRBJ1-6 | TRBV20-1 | TGCAGTGCAACGACAGGGGTTAAAGTCTCACCCCTCCACTTT | CSATTGVKVSPLHF
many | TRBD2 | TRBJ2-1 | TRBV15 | TGTGCCACCAGCAGACCCGGACTAGACTCCGGTGAGCAGTTCTTC | CATSRPGLDSGEQFF
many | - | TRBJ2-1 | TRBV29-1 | TGCAGCGTTGACATAAGGCGCTCCTACAATGAGCAGTTCTTC | CSVDIRRSYNEQFF
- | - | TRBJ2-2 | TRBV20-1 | TGCAGTGCTCAACCACCACGGGACCCAATACGAAACACCGGGGAGCTGTTTTTT | CSAQPPRDPIRNTGELFF
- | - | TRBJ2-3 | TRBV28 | TGTGCCAGCAGTTTTAGATCGAGGAGGACGCAGTATTTT | CASSFRSRRTQYF
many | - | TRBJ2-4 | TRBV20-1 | TGCAGTGCTAGTCACTCCCCTGGGGGAGCCAAAAACATTCAGTACTTC | CSASHSPGGAKNIQYF
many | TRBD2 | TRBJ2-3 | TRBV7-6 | TGTGCCAGCAGCCTTTTACTAGCGGGAGTTGAGACAGATACGCAGTATTTT | CASSLLLAGVETDTQYF
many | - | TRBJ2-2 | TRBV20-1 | TGCAGTGCTAGGTCGGTGGCGGGATCGGCCGGGGAGCTGTTTTTT | CSARSVAGSAGELFF
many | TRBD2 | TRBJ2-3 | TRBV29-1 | TGCAGCGTTTTAGGCGGGAGACCTAGCACAGATACGCAGTATTTT | CSVLGGRPSTDTQYF
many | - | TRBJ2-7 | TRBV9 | TGTGCCAGCAGCGTTCAACAGCCAAAAGGACACGAGCAGTACTTC | CASSVQQPKGHEQYF
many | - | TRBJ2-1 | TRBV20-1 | TGCAGTGCTATAGTAGCGGCTGATTACAATGAGCAGTTCTTC | CSAIVAADYNEQFF
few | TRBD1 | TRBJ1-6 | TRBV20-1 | TGCAGTGCTAGAGATCCGGGGACAGATAATTCACCCCTCCACTTT | CSARDPGTDNSPLHF
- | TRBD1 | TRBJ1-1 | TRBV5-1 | TGCGCCAGCAGCCTAGCATGGGAGGGGGCTTATGGCACTGAAGCTTTCTTT | CASSLAWEGAYGTEAFF
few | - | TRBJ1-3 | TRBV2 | TGTGCCAGCAGTGCCCTGACACTACCTGGAAACACCATATATTTT | CASSALTLPGNTIYF
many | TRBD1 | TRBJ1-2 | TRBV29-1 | TGCAGCGTCCTCCGGGACAGGGACTATGGCTACACCTTC | CSVLRDRDYGYTF
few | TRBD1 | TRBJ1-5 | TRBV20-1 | TGCAGTGCTCAACAATACAGGGGGCCCGCCAATCAGCCCCAGCATTTT | CSAQQYRGPANQPQHF
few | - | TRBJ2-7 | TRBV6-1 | TGTGCCAGCAGTGAAGAATCACACCCATCCTACGAGCAGTACTTC | CASSEESHPSYEQYF
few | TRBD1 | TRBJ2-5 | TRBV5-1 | TGCGCCAGCAGCCCGGAACAGGGGCTAGAGACCCAGTACTTC | CASSPEQGLETQYF
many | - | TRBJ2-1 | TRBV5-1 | TGCGCCAGCAGCCAGACAAGATCCGGGACAACGCAGTTCTTC | CASSQTRSGTTQFF
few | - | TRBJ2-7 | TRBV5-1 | TGCGCCAGCAGCTTGGGCTACGTCAGATCGGTCGAGCAGTACTTC | CASSLGYVRSVEQYF
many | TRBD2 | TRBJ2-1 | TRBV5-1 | TGCGCCAGCAGCTTGGCCCCTTCGGGACTAGCGGGAGGCAATGAGCAGTTCTTC | CASSLAPSGLAGGNEQFF
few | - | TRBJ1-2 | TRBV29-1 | TGCAGCGCGGACAGACCCTCCAATGGCTACACCTTC | CSADRPSNGYTF
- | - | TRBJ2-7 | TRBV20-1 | TGCAGTGCTACGGACTTCATGTCCTACGAGCAGTACTTC | CSATDFMSYEQYF
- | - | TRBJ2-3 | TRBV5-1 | TGCGCCAGCAGCTTGGCCGGTAACACCAAAGGAACAGATACGCAGTATTTT | CASSLAGNTKGTDTQYF
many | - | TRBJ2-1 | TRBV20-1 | TGCAGTGCTAGTTTGGGTTATGAGCAGTTCTTC | CSASLGYEQFF
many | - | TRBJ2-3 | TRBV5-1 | TGCGCCAGCAGCCAGTTTGATACGCAGTATTTT | CASSQFDTQYF